Listed below are T cell receptor beta chains from one sample, sequenced in a study of molecular identifiers for immune sequencing clone quantification. TCRdb re-derived calls from the PCR reads in MiXCR, one entry per CDR3 protein. The sample has around 470,000 distinct CDR3 sequences; 20% to 25% are singletons. Specimen: naive CD8+ T cells from blood, with Jurkat cell RNA spiked in. The receptor set was obtained from a human donor in good health. Some libraries in this study had Jurkat cell RNA spiked in. The CDR3 runs from the conserved cysteine through the conserved F or W. The order of the fields is D gene, J gene, clone size, V gene, CDR3 protein, CDR3 DNA. A D gene is named only where the DNA matches it firmly. Some rows have no size entry. The others give once, few or many, or a class for an expanded clone.

NA TRBJ2-1 NA TRBV7-3 CASSLIRESYNEQFF TGTGCCAGCAGCTTAATAAGGGAATCCTACAATGAGCAGTTCTTC
NA TRBJ1-2 NA TRBV12-3/TRBV12-4 CASSPMGGIGYYGYTF TGTGCCAGCAGCCCAATGGGGGGAATAGGTTACTATGGCTACACCTTC
NA TRBJ2-7 many TRBV2 CASLSTAGTSYEQYF TGTGCCAGCCTGAGTACGGCAGGGACCTCCTACGAGCAGTACTTC
NA TRBJ2-5 NA TRBV12-3/TRBV12-4 CASSPNEETQYF TGTGCCAGCAGCCCAAATGAGGAGACCCAGTACTTC
TRBD1 TRBJ2-1 few TRBV5-3 CASSFGQGTYNEQFF TGTGCCAGCAGCTTTGGACAGGGTACCTACAATGAGCAGTTCTTC
TRBD1 TRBJ1-1 many TRBV28 CASSSRQGWNTEAFF TGTGCCAGCAGTTCCAGACAGGGCTGGAACACTGAAGCTTTCTTT
NA TRBJ2-7 NA TRBV19 CASSFGDGGYEQYF TGTGCCAGTAGTTTTGGGGACGGAGGCTACGAGCAGTACTTC
NA TRBJ1-1 few TRBV30 CAWSLGRLNTEAFF TGTGCCTGGAGTCTGGGCAGATTGAACACTGAAGCTTTCTTT
NA TRBJ2-4 many TRBV28 CASSFTDTLKNIQYF TGTGCCAGCAGTTTTACCGATACGCTGAAAAACATTCAGTACTTC
NA TRBJ2-5 NA TRBV7-9 CASIRALQETQYF TGTGCCAGCATCAGGGCCCTCCAAGAGACCCAGTACTTC
NA TRBJ2-2 few TRBV29-1 CSVRGAFTGELFF TGCAGCGTTCGGGGGGCTTTCACCGGGGAGCTGTTTTTT
TRBD1 TRBJ1-1 many TRBV7-9 CASSLSGQGAFSNTEAFF TGTGCCAGCAGCTTATCGGGACAGGGGGCTTTTTCGAACACTGAAGCTTTCTTT
TRBD1 TRBJ2-6 NA TRBV30 CAWSGDSFSGANVLTF TGTGCCTGGAGTGGGGACAGCTTCTCTGGGGCCAACGTCCTGACTTTC
NA TRBJ2-1 few TRBV28 CASSMGLGQLNNEQFF TGTGCCAGCAGTATGGGACTTGGTCAGCTCAACAATGAGCAGTTCTTC
NA TRBJ2-7 many TRBV19 CASSINSLPHEQYF TGTGCCAGTAGTATAAACAGCCTGCCCCACGAGCAGTACTTC
NA TRBJ2-1 few TRBV12-3/TRBV12-4 CASSSKYRAPPTNEQFF TGTGCCAGCAGTTCCAAATACAGGGCGCCCCCGACGAATGAGCAGTTCTTC
NA TRBJ2-1 NA TRBV11-2 CASSTYREKQFF TGTGCCAGCAGCACGTACAGGGAGAAGCAGTTCTTC
NA TRBJ2-2 many TRBV24-1 CATSDPQGPGKRNTGELFF TGTGCCACCAGTGACCCCCAGGGGCCAGGGAAAAGGAACACCGGGGAGCTGTTTTTT
NA TRBJ2-2 many TRBV19 CASTLGGELFF TGTGCCAGTACCCTAGGCGGGGAGCTGTTTTTT
NA TRBJ2-2 NA TRBV6-5 CASSYSSRGTGELLF TGTGCCAGCAGTTACTCGAGCCGGGGCACCGGGGAGCTGCTTTTT
NA TRBJ2-5 once TRBV3-1 CASSQGGTLETQYF TGTGCCAGCAGCCAAGGAGGCACGCTAGAGACCCAGTACTTC
NA TRBJ1-1 many TRBV9 CASSQQYHSEAFF TGTGCCAGCAGCCAACAGTATCACAGTGAGGCTTTCTTT
NA TRBJ2-7 many TRBV7-2 CASTTRGAYEQYF TGTGCCAGCACCACCCGGGGGGCGTACGAGCAGTACTTC
TRBD1 TRBJ2-3 many TRBV11-2 CASSGDRVQNTQYF TGTGCCAGCAGCGGGGACAGGGTCCAGAATACGCAGTATTTT
TRBD2 TRBJ2-3 NA TRBV19 CASVGLAGGGTDTQYF TGTGCCTCGGTAGGACTAGCGGGGGGGGGCACAGATACGCAGTATTTT
NA TRBJ2-7 NA TRBV6-5 CASRQQGDEQYF TGTGCCAGCAGACAACAGGGAGACGAGCAGTACTTC
NA TRBJ2-7 many TRBV5-8 CASSLATNYYEQYF TGTGCCAGCAGCTTGGCCACAAATTACTACGAGCAGTACTTC
TRBD1 TRBJ2-5 few TRBV28 CASNLQGFGETQYF TGTGCCAGCAACCTACAGGGGTTCGGGGAGACCCAGTACTTC
TRBD1 TRBJ1-5 few TRBV24-1 CATSPTKTGGGQPQHF TGTGCCACCAGTCCGACTAAGACAGGGGGAGGGCAGCCCCAGCATTTT
NA TRBJ2-7 few TRBV7-9 CASSPRDGSSYEQYF TGTGCCAGCAGCCCACGGGACGGGAGCTCCTACGAGCAGTACTTC
NA TRBJ2-7 few TRBV7-9 CASSPRDSAYEQYF TGTGCCAGCAGCCCCAGGGACTCTGCCTACGAGCAGTACTTC
NA TRBJ1-1 NA TRBV4-1 CASSQEAGSNTEAFF TGCGCCAGCAGCCAAGAGGCAGGCTCGAACACTGAAGCTTTCTTT
NA TRBJ1-3 many TRBV27 CASSPSFSGNTIYF TGTGCCAGCAGTCCGTCCTTCTCTGGAAACACCATATATTTT
NA TRBJ2-3 many TRBV5-4 CASSLGYSSTDTQYF TGTGCCAGCAGCTTGGGATATTCTAGCACAGATACGCAGTATTTT
NA TRBJ1-5 NA TRBV21-1 CASSKRGNSNQPQHF TGTGCCAGCAGCAAACGGGGGAATAGCAATCAGCCCCAGCATTTT
NA TRBJ1-1 many TRBV4-1 CASSQDFKEAWSEAFF TGCGCCAGCAGCCAAGATTTCAAGGAAGCGTGGTCTGAAGCTTTCTTT
NA TRBJ2-1 NA TRBV2 CASSDLHPSSYNEQFF TGTGCCAGCAGTGATTTGCACCCGAGCTCCTACAATGAGCAGTTCTTC
NA TRBJ2-5 many TRBV5-1 CASSLETGTQYF TGCGCCAGCAGCTTGGAGACGGGGACCCAGTACTTC
TRBD2 TRBJ2-3 many TRBV12-3/TRBV12-4 CASSSSGTSGGGDTQYF TGTGCCAGCAGTTCTTCCGGGACTAGCGGGGGAGGAGATACGCAGTATTTT
NA TRBJ2-5 NA TRBV12-3/TRBV12-4 CASSLGVSSQETQYF TGTGCCAGCAGTCTAGGGGTCAGCTCGCAAGAGACCCAGTACTTC
NA TRBJ1-1 few TRBV3-1 CASSPGIAEAFF TGTGCCAGCAGCCCAGGGATAGCTGAAGCTTTCTTT
NA TRBJ2-2 few TRBV12-5 CASGFFQSGELFF TGTGCTAGTGGTTTTTTTCAATCCGGGGAGCTGTTTTTT
NA TRBJ1-1 few TRBV4-1 CASSPTTGIPEAFF TGCGCCAGCAGCCCAACCACGGGGATTCCTGAAGCTTTCTTT
NA TRBJ1-5 many TRBV2 CASSPFGYSNQPQHF TGTGCCAGCAGTCCATTTGGATATAGCAATCAGCCCCAGCATTTT
NA TRBJ2-2 many TRBV7-9 CGLYLALSGELFF TGTGGTTTATACTTGGCTCTCAGCGGGGAGCTGTTTTTT
NA TRBJ2-5 few TRBV3-1 CASSRRAQQGLETQYF TGTGCCAGCAGCCGACGGGCCCAACAGGGATTAGAGACCCAGTACTTC
NA TRBJ1-5 many TRBV28 CASSFPYQPQHF TGTGCCAGCAGTTTCCCCTATCAGCCCCAGCATTTT
NA TRBJ2-7 few TRBV6-2/TRBV6-3 CASSYGSPDYYEQYF TGTGCCAGCAGTTACGGGTCCCCGGATTATTACGAGCAGTACTTC